Presented here are 11 T cell receptor beta chains from one specimen sequenced in a study of shared clonotypes between healthy human individuals. Here immunoSEQ multiplex PCR was the method, and the copy in TCRdb shows in-frame clones only, minus some. The data show over a million clones, with approximately 72% seen just once and approximately 1.5% held by the top ten. Material: memory CD4+ T cells sorted from blood. Subset meaning: CD45RA-negative fraction. The receptors originated from a man aged 18 to 29 in good health.

The chain joins TRBV2 to TRBJ2-7; 9 positions agree with TRBD2. V dropped 8 bases and J dropped 0; count of bases not matched to a gene: 5. CDR1 is SNHLY, CDR2 FYNNEI, per germline. The CDR3 consists of 14 residues. CDR3 residues: CASLRLADSYEQYF. The CDR3 nucleotides are TGTGCCAGCCTTCGACTAGCGGACTCCTACGAGCAGTACTTC.

The CDR3 reads CACDGEGRTDTQYF. DNA for the CDR3: TGTGCCTGTGACGGGGAGGGAAGGACAGATACGCAGTATTTT. The gene calls are TRBV30 and TRBJ2-3, with 7 positions matching TRBD2. Per the germline V gene, CDR1 is GTSNPN and CDR2 is SVGIG (reference sequence). The CDR3 covers 14 residues. V trimming: 6 bases; J trimming: 3 bases; junction bases outside the gene matches: 9.

The DNA for the CDR3 is TGTGCCAGCAGTAAACTAGTTTCCGGGGAGCTGTTTTTT. Amino acids: CASSKLVSGELFF. The V and J genes are TRBV27 and TRBJ2-2, with a weak D call TRBD2 (5 bases). Per germline, CDR1 MNHEY and CDR2 SMNVEV (reference sequence). Trimming took off 5 bases at V and 6 bases at J, with 10 bases between the two ends. This CDR3 region has 13 residues.

J is TRBJ2-5 and V is TRBV7-3; 9 nucleotides line up with TRBD1. The CDR3 contains 14 residues. CDR1 and CDR2 (germline): SGHTA, FQGTGA. J was trimmed by 7 bases and V by 5 bases; bases with no gene match: 8. The CDR3 region has the DNA TGTGCCAGCAGCCCCCGGACAGGGGACGGGACCCAGTACTTC. It encodes CASSPRTGDGTQYF. Filled out from reference TRBV7-3 and TRBJ2-5, the complete variable domain reads GAGVSQTPSNKVTEKGKYVELRCDPISGHTALYWYRQSLGQGPEFLIYFQGTGAADDSGLPNDRFFAVRPEGSVSTLKIQRTERGDSAVYLCASSPRTGDGTQYFGPGTRLLVL.

This clone was seen more than once but under ten times. V and J are TRBV5-6 and TRBJ1-4, with a tentative D call TRBD1 (5 bases). CDR3 length equals 14 residues. Germline V lookup: CDR1 SGHDT, CDR2 YYEEEE. Trimming removed 7 bases from V and 6 bases from J, with 16 bases in between. This CDR3 is CASSTGGRYEKLFF. In nucleotides, the CDR3 is TGTGCCAGCTCAACGGGGGGGAGATATGAAAAACTGTTTTTT.

Regarding this clone: Additional DNA sequences in this sample encode the identical CDR3. V gene TRBV5-4 combines with J gene TRBJ2-1, with D possibly matching TRBD2 (6 bases). The CDR3 runs to 16 residues. Trimming removed 0 bases at V and 0 bases at J, with 10 bases between. In germline, CDR1 is SGHNT, CDR2 YYREEE (reference sequence). CDR3 protein: CASSLGAGGSYNEQFF. For the CDR3, the DNA is TGTGCCAGCAGCTTGGGGGCCGGGGGCTCCTACAATGAGCAGTTCTTC.

The chain carries TRBV10-3 and TRBJ1-2; 7 bases are a match to TRBD1. Germline V gene data show CDR1 as ENHRY and CDR2 as SYGVKD. V lost 5 bases, J lost 5 bases, and 8 bases stayed unmatched. The CDR3 spans 14 residues. The CDR3 DNA follows: TGTGCCATCAGTCAAATTACAGGGGCTTATGGCTACACCTTC. Encoded protein: CAISQITGAYGYTF.

V and J are TRBV10-2 and TRBJ1-2, with D maybe TRBD1 (6 bases). The CDR3 has 15 amino acids. Trimming left V 6 bases short and J 4 bases short, with 18 bases between. Germline V CDR1 and CDR2: WSHSY, SAAADI. The CDR3 nucleotides read TGCGCCAGCAGCCGGGTAGGGGGGCAGCGCTATGGCTACACCTTC. This codes for CASSRVGGQRYGYTF.

The chain carries TRBV28 and TRBJ2-7; 7 nucleotides line up with TRBD2. V lost 8 bases, J lost 8 bases, and 3 bases stayed unmatched. There are 10 residues in the CDR3. Germline CDR1 and CDR2: MDHEN and SYDVKM. This chain's CDR3 is CASGEGKQYF. Written as DNA, the CDR3 is TGTGCCAGCGGGGAGGGAAAGCAGTACTTC.

The V and J genes are TRBV6-5 and TRBJ1-2; 7 bases fit TRBD1. Germline lookup yields CDR1 MNHEY and CDR2 SVGAGI. Trimming took 2 bases from V and 0 from J; bases not matched to a gene: 3. CDR3 length equals 15 residues. The DNA for the CDR3 is TGTGCCAGCAGTTACGGGACAGATCCTAACTATGGCTACACCTTC. This gives the protein CASSYGTDPNYGYTF.

In this sample, this clone turned up a few times. The V gene is TRBV11-2, the J gene TRBJ2-7; D call uncertain. The CDR3 totals 15 residues. V dropped 4 bases and J dropped 4 bases, with 17 bases sitting between them. Germline lookup yields CDR1 SGHAT and CDR2 FQNNGV. The CDR3 loop reads CASSSLYYKNYEQYF. For the CDR3, the DNA is TGTGCCAGCAGCTCCCTTTACTACAAGAATTACGAGCAGTACTTC. The variable domain in full, with the rest retrieved from reference TRBV11-2 and TRBJ2-7, is EAGVAQSPRYKIIEKRQSVAFWCNPISGHATLYWYQQILGQGPKLLIQFQNNGVVDDSQLPKDRFSAERLKGVDSTLKIQPAKLEDSAVYLCASSSLYYKNYEQYFGPGTRLTVT.